This T cell receptor (beta chain) was sequenced for a study of blood T cell repertoires in COVID-19. Study-level information: T cells, B-cell-depleted T cells, or PBMCs provided the cDNA or gDNA that served as material.

Germline V gene lookup returns CDR1 SNHLY and CDR2 FYNNEI. Including both end residues, the CDR3 is 17 amino acids long. Methods used by the authors: The authors estimated nucleated cell counts from reference gene primer amplification. Measured with immunoSEQ multiplex PCR; TCRdb has only the in-frame clones, and not every one. That table is the source of V, J and clone size, and D and trimming were worked out from the DNA. Here the sample spans 70,000 to 80,000 clones, about 89% being singletons. Note on this clone: The DNA is omitted, as the CDR3 cannot be located on it reliably, and the CDR3 follows TCRdb's listing.

V and J are TRBV2 and TRBJ2-5; the D segment call TRBD2 is taken from the table without a DNA check. Sequenced material: peripheral blood. The sequence came from a woman in her fifties or sixties with acute or convalescent COVID-19. CDR3 sequence: CASSSWTSGGFLETQYF.